This T cell receptor beta chain is drawn from a study of lymphopenia after photon versus proton radiotherapy. Study results and caveats: Post-nadir diversity loss with photons came from oligoclonal expansion, particularly CD8+ Temra cells. Proton therapy kept repertoires fairly stable, unlike photons, which gained effector/memory cells. Survival link was tested only in deceased patients; proton benefit remains a possibility. A bigger post-nadir fall in TCR diversity correlated inversely with survival time in deceased patients.

Details on this clone: As yet, its antigen is unknown.

Germline CDR1 SGHVS, CDR2 FNYEAQ. The V and J ends lost 5 bases and 2 bases respectively, with 14 bases between them. The CDR3 runs to 15 residues. The assay was immunoSEQ multiplex PCR, and TCRdb's table has in-frame clones only and misses some. The data contain roughly 26,000 clones, roughly 84% of them singletons. This material consisted of peripheral blood, taken from a patient treated with photon-based radiotherapy. This TCR came from a man in his forties with gastric cancer. V usage is TRBV7-6 and J usage is TRBJ2-3; possible D gene TRBD1, 5 bases. The CDR3 spells CASSGLDSVTDTQYF. In DNA form, the CDR3 reads TGTGCCAGCAGCGGGTTAGACAGTGTCACAGATACGCAGTATTTT. The entire variable domain, with the rest obtained from reference TRBV7-6 and TRBJ2-3, is as follows: GAGVSQSPRYKVTKRGQDVALRCDPISGHVSLYWYRQALGQGPEFLTYFNYEAQQDKSGLPNDRFSAERPEGSISTLTIQRTEQRDSAMYRCASSGLDSVTDTQYFGPGTRLTVL.